This is a list of T cell receptor beta chains from one sample in a study of shared clonotypes between healthy human individuals. Clones were read by immunoSEQ multiplex PCR, and TCRdb kept only the in-frame ones, dropping some. The data hold about 680,000 clones, with around 67% observed a single time. The material sequenced was memory CD4+ T cells sorted from blood. The receptors here all came from a woman between 25 and 40 years old in good health. Both conserved end residues are part of each CDR3. The order of the fields is clone size, J gene, D gene, V gene, CDR3 protein, CDR3 DNA. The D gene is left open where the match is weak. Clone size is shown for a subset of rows, as once, few, many or a class of expanded clone.

. | TRBJ2-5 | . | TRBV18 | CASSPSVSRETQYF | TGTGCCAGCTCACCAAGTGTGAGTAGAGAGACCCAGTACTTC
. | TRBJ1-2 | . | TRBV28 | CASSPQLGYTF | TGTGCCAGCAGCCCTCAGCTTGGCTACACCTTC
. | TRBJ2-2 | . | TRBV28 | CASTQGGVEAGELFF | TGTGCCAGCACCCAAGGCGGGGTGGAGGCCGGGGAGCTGTTTTTT
. | TRBJ2-1 | TRBD2 | TRBV10-1 | CASYPSGNLEGEQFF | TGCGCCAGCTATCCTAGCGGGAATCTGGAGGGTGAGCAGTTCTTC
. | TRBJ2-2 | TRBD2 | TRBV11-2 | CASSFGTSYAGELFF | TGTGCCAGCAGCTTTGGGACTAGCTACGCCGGGGAGCTGTTTTTT
few | TRBJ1-2 | . | TRBV28 | CASSLLWSGGYTF | TGTGCCAGCAGTCTCCTCTGGTCCGGTGGCTACACCTTC
few | TRBJ2-2 | TRBD2 | TRBV9 | CASSAGLATGELFF | TGTGCCAGCAGCGCGGGACTAGCGACCGGGGAGCTGTTTTTT
once | TRBJ1-1 | . | TRBV19 | CASSEERNTEAFF | TGTGCCAGTAGTGAGGAGCGAAACACTGAAGCTTTCTTT
. | TRBJ2-5 | TRBD2 | TRBV5-1 | CASSPSGGGETQYF | TGCGCCAGCTCACCCTCGGGAGGGGGGGAGACCCAGTACTTC
. | TRBJ2-1 | TRBD2 | TRBV11-2 | CASSLLAGGRGGGEQFF | TGTGCCAGCAGCTTATTAGCGGGAGGTCGCGGGGGCGGTGAGCAGTTCTTC
. | TRBJ2-3 | TRBD2 | TRBV7-2 | CASSLGLAGPADTQYF | TGTGCCAGCAGCCTCGGACTAGCGGGCCCGGCAGATACGCAGTATTTT
many | TRBJ2-3 | . | TRBV4-1 | CASSWATTTGTDTQYF | TGCGCCAGCAGCTGGGCGACAACTACGGGCACAGATACGCAGTATTTT
many | TRBJ1-1 | . | TRBV4-1 | CASSQRGGNKNTEAFF | TGCGCCAGCAGCCAAAGGGGGGGTAATAAGAACACTGAAGCTTTCTTT
. | TRBJ2-2 | . | TRBV4-1 | CASSQPPKSLYTGELFF | TGCGCCAGCAGCCAACCCCCAAAGAGCCTTTACACCGGGGAGCTGTTTTTT
. | TRBJ2-3 | . | TRBV7-3 | CASSPSITDTQYF | TGTGCCAGCAGCCCGTCGATTACGGATACGCAGTATTTT
. | TRBJ2-7 | . | TRBV29-1 | CSVLTDRFSYEQYF | TGCAGCGTATTAACAGATAGATTCTCCTACGAGCAGTACTTC
. | TRBJ1-2 | . | TRBV9 | CASSGSIPPGTYGYTF | TGTGCCAGCAGCGGGTCGATCCCCCCGGGGACTTATGGCTACACCTTC
. | TRBJ2-3 | . | TRBV7-7 | CASSLAQGDTQYF | TGTGCCAGCAGCTTAGCTCAGGGGGATACGCAGTATTTT
. | TRBJ2-7 | . | TRBV6-1 | CASSEVTFAEQYF | TGTGCCAGCAGTGAAGTGACCTTTGCCGAGCAGTACTTC
. | TRBJ2-7 | . | TRBV11-3 | CASSPLGFPEQYF | TGTGCCAGCAGCCCCTTGGGGTTCCCCGAGCAGTACTTC
. | TRBJ1-2 | . | TRBV2 | CASRSDANYGYTF | TGTGCCAGCAGGTCGGACGCAAACTATGGCTACACCTTC
. | TRBJ1-1 | . | TRBV12-5 | CASGNEGGTEAFF | TGTGCTAGTGGCAACGAGGGTGGGACTGAAGCTTTCTTT
. | TRBJ1-3 | . | TRBV6-5 | CASSYSNYGGNTIYF | TGTGCCAGCAGTTACTCGAACTACGGAGGAAACACCATATATTTT
. | TRBJ2-7 | TRBD2 | TRBV19 | CASSKYGTSGLVSYEQYF | TGTGCCAGTAGTAAATACGGGACTAGCGGGCTGGTCTCCTACGAGCAGTACTTC
. | TRBJ1-3 | TRBD1 | TRBV28 | CASTPDRGINGNTIYF | TGTGCCAGCACTCCGGACAGGGGGATTAATGGAAACACCATATATTTT
. | TRBJ2-5 | TRBD1 | TRBV5-1 | CASSTTPTGAEGTQYF | TGCGCCAGCAGCACCACCCCGACAGGGGCCGAGGGGACCCAGTACTTC
. | TRBJ1-1 | . | TRBV14 | CASSSQGNTEAFF | TGTGCCAGCAGCTCACAGGGGAACACTGAAGCTTTCTTT
. | TRBJ2-7 | TRBD1 | TRBV7-9 | CASSLALTGVNYEQYF | TGTGCCAGCAGCTTAGCGCTAACAGGGGTAAACTACGAGCAGTACTTC
few | TRBJ2-7 | TRBD2 | TRBV5-1 | CASSLAAGVSYEQYF | TGCGCCAGCAGCTTGGCGGCGGGGGTCTCCTACGAGCAGTACTTC
. | TRBJ1-1 | . | TRBV2 | CASTTGGYTEAFF | TGTGCCAGCACCACTGGGGGATACACTGAAGCTTTCTTT
once | TRBJ2-2 | . | TRBV19 | CASRDTLNTGELFF | TGTGCCAGCCGGGACACGCTAAACACCGGGGAGCTGTTTTTT
. | TRBJ1-4 | . | TRBV7-9 | CASRPSGIGNEKLFF | TGTGCCAGCAGGCCAAGCGGGATAGGGAATGAAAAACTGTTTTTT
once | TRBJ2-7 | . | TRBV7-2 | CASSRRLSAEQYF | TGTGCCAGCAGCCGTCGACTGAGTGCGGAGCAGTACTTC
. | TRBJ1-5 | . | TRBV28 | CASSFTGRGPQHF | TGTGCCAGCAGTTTCACGGGCCGCGGGCCCCAGCATTTT
few | TRBJ2-7 | TRBD2 | TRBV5-1 | CASSEREGRQYF | TGCGCCAGCAGCGAGCGGGAGGGCAGGCAGTACTTC